This T cell receptor (beta chain) was identified in a study of blood T cell repertoires in COVID-19. Study-level information: The United States, Italy and Spain were the sources of the acute and convalescent COVID-19 samples. T cells, B-cell-depleted T cells, or PBMCs supplied cDNA or gDNA.

In germline, CDR1 is SGHTA, CDR2 FQGNSA. The CDR3 is 15 residues long. Trimming at V came to 3 bases and at J to 3 bases, leaving 5 bases not matched to a gene. Authors' methods: Estimated nucleated cell counts came from reference gene primer amplification. Profiled with immunoSEQ multiplex PCR; TCRdb holds only in-frame clones, not every one. The V and J calls and clone size were taken over from that table, and D and trimming were inferred from the DNA. Here the sample spans around 250,000 clones, approximately 86% being singletons. Source material: peripheral blood. V usage is TRBV7-2 and J usage is TRBJ2-1, with TRBD2 identical over 7 bases. This receptor was identified in a woman in her 70s with active or convalescent COVID-19. The CDR3 sequence is CASSFGRGVYNEQFF. The CDR3 DNA follows: TGTGCCAGCAGCTTTGGTCGGGGGGTCTACAATGAGCAGTTCTTC.